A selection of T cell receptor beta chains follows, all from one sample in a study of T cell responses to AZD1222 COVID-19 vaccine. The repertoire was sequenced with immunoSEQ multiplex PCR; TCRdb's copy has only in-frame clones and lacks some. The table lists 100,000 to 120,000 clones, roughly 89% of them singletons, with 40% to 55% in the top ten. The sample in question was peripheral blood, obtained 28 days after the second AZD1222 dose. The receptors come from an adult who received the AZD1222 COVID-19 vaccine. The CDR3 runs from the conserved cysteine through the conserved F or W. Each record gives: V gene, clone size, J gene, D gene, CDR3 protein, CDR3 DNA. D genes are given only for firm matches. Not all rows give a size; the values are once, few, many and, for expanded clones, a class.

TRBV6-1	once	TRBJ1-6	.	CASSDLNNSPLHF	TGTGCCAGCAGTGATCTAAATAATTCACCCCTCCACTTT
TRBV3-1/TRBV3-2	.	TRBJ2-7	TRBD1	CASSRPGTGFWEQYF	TGTGCCAGCAGCCGCCCCGGGACAGGGTTCTGGGAGCAGTACTTC
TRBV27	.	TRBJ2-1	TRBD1	CASSLRSIQGAQYYNEQFF	TGTGCCAGCAGTCTTAGATCTATTCAGGGGGCGCAGTACTACAATGAGCAGTTCTTC
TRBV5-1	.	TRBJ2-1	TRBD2	CASSLGGLARNEQFF	TGCGCCAGCAGCTTGGGAGGACTAGCGAGGAATGAGCAGTTCTTC
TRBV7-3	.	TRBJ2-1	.	CASSSQGGWGYNEQFF	TGTGCCAGCAGCTCTCAAGGGGGATGGGGATACAATGAGCAGTTCTTC
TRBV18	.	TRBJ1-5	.	CASSRDFNQPQHF	TGTGCCAGCTCACGGGATTTCAATCAGCCCCAGCATTTT
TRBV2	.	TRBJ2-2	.	CASTLDGNTGELFF	TGTGCCAGCACCCTGGACGGGAACACCGGGGAGCTGTTTTTT
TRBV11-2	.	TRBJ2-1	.	CASSMSRGRDEQFF	TGTGCCAGCAGCATGAGCCGGGGTAGGGATGAGCAGTTCTTC
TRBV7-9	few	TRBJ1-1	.	CASSLDQNTEAFF	TGTGCCAGCAGCTTAGACCAGAACACTGAAGCTTTCTTT
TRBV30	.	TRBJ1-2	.	CAWSLQGNYGYTF	TGTGCCTGGAGCCTGCAGGGGAACTATGGCTACACCTTC
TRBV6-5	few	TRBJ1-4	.	CASSSGFGEKLFF	TGTGCCAGCAGTAGTGGGTTCGGGGAAAAACTGTTTTTT
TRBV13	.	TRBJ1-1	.	CASSQIYRLNTEAFF	TGTGCCAGCAGCCAAATATACAGGTTAAACACTGAAGCTTTCTTT
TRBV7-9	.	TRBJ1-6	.	CASNGDNSPLHF	TGTGCCAGCAACGGGGATAATTCACCCCTCCACTTT
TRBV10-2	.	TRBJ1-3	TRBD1	CASSRGQDGNTIYF	TGCGCCAGCAGTAGGGGGCAGGATGGAAACACCATATATTTT
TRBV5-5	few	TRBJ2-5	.	CASSLFSGEQETQYF	TGTGCCAGCAGCTTGTTCAGCGGAGAACAGGAGACCCAGTACTTC
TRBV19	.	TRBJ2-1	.	CASSRGMDLYNEQFF	TGTGCCAGTAGTAGGGGGATGGACCTATACAATGAGCAGTTCTTC
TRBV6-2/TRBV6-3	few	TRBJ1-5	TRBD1	CASSYSGYTGVGQPQHF	TGTGCCAGCAGTTACTCTGGATATACAGGGGTTGGTCAGCCCCAGCATTTT
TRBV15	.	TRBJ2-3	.	CATSRDGDSASTDTQYF	TGTGCCACCAGCAGAGATGGGGATAGCGCTAGCACAGATACGCAGTATTTT
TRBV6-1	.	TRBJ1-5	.	CASSEDRRQPQHF	TGTGCCAGCAGTGAAGACAGGCGTCAGCCCCAGCATTTT
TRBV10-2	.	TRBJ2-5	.	CASSGQVKETQYF	TGCGCCAGCAGTGGCCAGGTGAAAGAGACCCAGTACTTC
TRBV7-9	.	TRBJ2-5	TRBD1	CASSFGTGVQETQYF	TGTGCCAGCAGCTTTGGGACAGGGGTACAAGAGACCCAGTACTTC
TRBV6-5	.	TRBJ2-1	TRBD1	CASSYGDRHNEQFF	TGTGCCAGCAGTTACGGGGACAGACACAATGAGCAGTTCTTC
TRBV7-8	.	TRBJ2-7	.	CASSVSGTHSYEQYF	TGTGCCAGCAGCGTTTCCGGGACACACTCCTACGAGCAGTACTTC
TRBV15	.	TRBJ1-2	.	CATSSLQGYGYTF	TGTGCCACCAGCAGTCTACAGGGATATGGCTACACCTTC
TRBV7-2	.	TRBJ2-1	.	CASSLREKGEQFF	TGTGCCAGCAGCTTAAGGGAGAAGGGTGAGCAGTTCTTC
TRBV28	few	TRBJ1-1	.	CASMLGQRANTEAFF	TGTGCCAGCATGTTAGGACAGCGAGCGAACACTGAAGCTTTCTTT
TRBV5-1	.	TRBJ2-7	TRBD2	CASRGLGGYEQYF	TGCGCCAGCAGGGGACTAGGAGGCTACGAGCAGTACTTC
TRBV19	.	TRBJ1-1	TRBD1	CASRSEGQMNTEAFF	TGTGCCAGTAGATCCGAGGGACAGATGAACACTGAAGCTTTCTTT
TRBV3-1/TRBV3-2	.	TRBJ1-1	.	CASTYSFWGNTEAFF	TGTGCCAGCACCTACTCATTCTGGGGGAACACTGAAGCTTTCTTT
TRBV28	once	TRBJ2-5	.	CASSLDGPRETQYF	TGTGCCAGCAGTTTGGACGGCCCTCGGGAGACCCAGTACTTC
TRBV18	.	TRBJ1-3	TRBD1	CASSHGTGAYGNTIYF	TGTGCCAGCTCACACGGGACAGGCGCTTATGGAAACACCATATATTTT
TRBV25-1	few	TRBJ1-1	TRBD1	CASSAGGTTEAFF	TGTGCCAGCAGTGCAGGGGGTACCACTGAAGCTTTCTTT
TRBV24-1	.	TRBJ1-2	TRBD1	CATSDSGTGNYGYTF	TGTGCCACCAGTGATTCCGGGACAGGGAACTATGGCTACACCTTC
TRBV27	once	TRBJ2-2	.	CASSFGGTGGELFF	TGTGCCAGCAGTTTTGGAGGGACGGGCGGGGAGCTGTTTTTT
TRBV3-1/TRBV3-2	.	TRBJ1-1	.	CASSQAGPRGTEAFF	TGTGCCAGCAGCCAAGCCGGGCCTCGGGGCACTGAAGCTTTCTTT
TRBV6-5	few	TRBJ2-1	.	CASSRDRGFDEQFF	TGTGCCAGCAGCCGGGACCGCGGATTCGATGAGCAGTTCTTC
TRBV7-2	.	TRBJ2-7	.	CASSFQGASSYEQYF	TGTGCCAGCAGCTTTCAAGGGGCCAGCTCCTACGAGCAGTACTTC
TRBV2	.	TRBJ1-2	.	CASTPTLQLSGYGYTF	TGTGCCAGCACCCCCACCTTACAGTTGTCGGGCTATGGCTACACCTTC
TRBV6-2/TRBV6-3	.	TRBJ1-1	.	CASSSNRVNTEAFF	TGTGCCAGCAGTTCGAACAGGGTGAACACTGAAGCTTTCTTT
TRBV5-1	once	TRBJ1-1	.	CASSLAPGRTDTNTEAFF	TGCGCCAGCAGCTTGGCCCCGGGACGGACGGATACGAACACTGAAGCTTTCTTT
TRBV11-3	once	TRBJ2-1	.	CASSGGANEQFF	TGTGCCAGCAGCGGTGGGGCGAATGAGCAGTTCTTC
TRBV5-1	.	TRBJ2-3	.	CASSLDGRVQDTQYF	TGCGCCAGCAGCTTGGATGGCAGGGTGCAGGATACGCAGTATTTT
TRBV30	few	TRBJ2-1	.	CAWSDYNEQFF	TGTGCCTGGAGTGACTACAATGAGCAGTTCTTC
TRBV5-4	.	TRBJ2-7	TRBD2	CASSSGGSVYEQYF	TGTGCCAGCAGCTCCGGCGGGAGTGTTTACGAGCAGTACTTC
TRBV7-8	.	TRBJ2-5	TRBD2	CASSTYWATSGPPKEAQYF	TGTGCCAGCAGCACATACTGGGCTACTAGCGGTCCCCCGAAGGAGGCCCAGTACTTC
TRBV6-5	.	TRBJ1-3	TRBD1	CASIRGPSGNTIYF	TGTGCCAGCATCAGGGGGCCCTCTGGAAACACCATATATTTT
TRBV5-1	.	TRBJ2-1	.	CASSWTNEQFF	TGCGCCAGCAGCTGGACCAATGAGCAGTTCTTC
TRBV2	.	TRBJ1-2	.	CASSRESQGNGYTF	TGTGCCAGCAGTCGGGAATCCCAAGGGAATGGCTACACCTTC
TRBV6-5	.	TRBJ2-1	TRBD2	CASSYSLAGGYNEQFF	TGTGCCAGCAGTTACTCGTTAGCGGGGGGCTACAATGAGCAGTTCTTC
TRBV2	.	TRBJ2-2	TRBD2	CASSHPGLAGGELFF	TGTGCCAGCAGTCACCCGGGACTAGCTGGCGGGGAGCTGTTTTTT
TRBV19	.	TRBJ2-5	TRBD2	CASSTGLAGVKETQYF	TGTGCCAGTAGCACGGGACTAGCGGGGGTCAAAGAGACCCAGTACTTC
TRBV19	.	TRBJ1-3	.	CASKGSNSGNTIYF	TGTGCCAGTAAGGGCAGCAACTCTGGAAACACCATATATTTT
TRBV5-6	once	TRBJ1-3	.	CASSFGRGMNSGNTIYF	TGTGCCAGCAGCTTTGGTCGGGGAATGAACTCTGGAAACACCATATATTTT
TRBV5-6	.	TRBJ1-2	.	CASSSGGLDSGYGYTF	TGTGCCAGCAGCTCCGGAGGGTTAGACAGTGGATATGGCTACACCTTC
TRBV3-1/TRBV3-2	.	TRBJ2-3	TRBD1	CAADDRDTDTQYF	TGTGCCGCCGACGACAGGGACACAGATACGCAGTATTTT
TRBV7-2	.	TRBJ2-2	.	CASSFGLLPGELFF	TGTGCCAGCAGCTTCGGACTACTTCCGGGGGAGCTGTTTTTT
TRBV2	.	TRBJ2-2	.	CASSESPVWDTGELFF	TGTGCCAGCAGTGAAAGCCCCGTATGGGACACCGGGGAGCTGTTTTTT
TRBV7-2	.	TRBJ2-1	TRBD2	CASSLETSGSGSEQFF	TGTGCCAGCAGCTTAGAAACTAGCGGGAGTGGGAGTGAGCAGTTCTTC